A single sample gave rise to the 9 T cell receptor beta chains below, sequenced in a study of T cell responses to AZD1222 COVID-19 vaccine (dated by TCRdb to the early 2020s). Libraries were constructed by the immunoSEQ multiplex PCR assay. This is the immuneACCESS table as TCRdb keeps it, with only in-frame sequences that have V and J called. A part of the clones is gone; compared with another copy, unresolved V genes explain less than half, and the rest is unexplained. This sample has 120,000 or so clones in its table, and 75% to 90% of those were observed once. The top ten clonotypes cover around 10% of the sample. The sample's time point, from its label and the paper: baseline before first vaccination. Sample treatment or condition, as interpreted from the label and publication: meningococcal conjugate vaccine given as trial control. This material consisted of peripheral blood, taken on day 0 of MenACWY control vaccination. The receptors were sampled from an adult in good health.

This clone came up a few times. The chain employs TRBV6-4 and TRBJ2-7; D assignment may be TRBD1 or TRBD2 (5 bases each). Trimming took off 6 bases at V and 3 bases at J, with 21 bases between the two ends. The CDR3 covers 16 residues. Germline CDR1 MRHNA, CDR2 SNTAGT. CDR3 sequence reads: CASSQLGVVPIYEQYF. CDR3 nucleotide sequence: TGTGCCAGCAGCCAACTAGGGGTCGTACCCATCTACGAGCAGTACTTC.

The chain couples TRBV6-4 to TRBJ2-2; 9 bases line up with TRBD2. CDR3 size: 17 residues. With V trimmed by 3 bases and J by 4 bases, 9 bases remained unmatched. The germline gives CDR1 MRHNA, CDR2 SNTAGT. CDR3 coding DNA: TGTGCCAGCAGTGAGGGTAGCGGGAGCTTGGCCACCGGGGAGCTGTTTTTT. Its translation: CASSEGSGSLATGELFF.

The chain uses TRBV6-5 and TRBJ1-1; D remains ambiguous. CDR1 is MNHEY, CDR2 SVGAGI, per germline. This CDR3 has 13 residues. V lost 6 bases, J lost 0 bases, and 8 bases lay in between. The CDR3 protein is CASRYSMNTEAFF. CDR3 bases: TGTGCCAGCAGGTACAGTATGAACACTGAAGCTTTCTTT.

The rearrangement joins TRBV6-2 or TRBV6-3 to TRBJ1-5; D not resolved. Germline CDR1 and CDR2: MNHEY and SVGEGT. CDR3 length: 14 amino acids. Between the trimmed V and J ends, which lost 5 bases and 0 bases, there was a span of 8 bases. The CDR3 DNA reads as TGTGCCAGCAGTGGGTCTTTTAGCAATCAGCCCCAGCATTTT. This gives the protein CASSGSFSNQPQHF.

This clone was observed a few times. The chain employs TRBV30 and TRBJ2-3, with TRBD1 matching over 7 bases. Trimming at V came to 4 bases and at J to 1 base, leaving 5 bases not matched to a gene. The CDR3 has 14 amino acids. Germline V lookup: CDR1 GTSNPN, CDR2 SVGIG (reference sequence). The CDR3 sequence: CAWIGDRGTDTQYF. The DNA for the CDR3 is TGTGCCTGGATTGGCGACAGGGGCACAGATACGCAGTATTTT.

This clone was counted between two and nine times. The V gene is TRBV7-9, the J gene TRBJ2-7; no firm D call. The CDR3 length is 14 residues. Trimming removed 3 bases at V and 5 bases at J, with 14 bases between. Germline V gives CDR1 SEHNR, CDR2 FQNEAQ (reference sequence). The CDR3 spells CASSLATKPDEQYF. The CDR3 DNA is TGTGCCAGCAGCTTGGCGACCAAACCCGACGAGCAGTACTTC.

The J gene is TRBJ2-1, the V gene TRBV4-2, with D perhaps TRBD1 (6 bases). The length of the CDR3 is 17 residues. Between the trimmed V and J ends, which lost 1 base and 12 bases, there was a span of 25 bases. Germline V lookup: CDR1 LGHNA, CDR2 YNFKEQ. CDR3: CASSQGIWDTQIGGQFF. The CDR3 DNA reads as TGTGCCAGCAGCCAAGGAATTTGGGACACCCAAATTGGGGGGCAGTTCTTC.

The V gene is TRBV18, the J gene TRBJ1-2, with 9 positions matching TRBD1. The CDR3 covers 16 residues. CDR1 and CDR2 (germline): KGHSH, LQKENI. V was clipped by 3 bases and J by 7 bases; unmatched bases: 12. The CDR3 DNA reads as TGTGCCAGCTCACCCCCAGCGACGCGGACAGGGGCTGGCTACACCTTC. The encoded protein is CASSPPATRTGAGYTF.

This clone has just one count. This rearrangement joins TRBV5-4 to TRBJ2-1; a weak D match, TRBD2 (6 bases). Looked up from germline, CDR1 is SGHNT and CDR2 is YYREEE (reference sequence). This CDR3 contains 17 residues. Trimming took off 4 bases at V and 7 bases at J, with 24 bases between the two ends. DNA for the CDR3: TGTGCCAGCAGCACCGCCATCGGTGGGGGGAGAGGGAATGAGCAGTTCTTC. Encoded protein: CASSTAIGGGRGNEQFF.